These 13 T cell receptor beta chains came from one sample sequenced in a study of blood T cell repertoires in COVID-19 (dated by TCRdb to 2020 to 2022). Preparation of the library involved the immunoSEQ multiplex PCR assay. The source is immuneACCESS, and TCRdb retained only in-frame sequences with V and J called. Part of the clones is not carried over; for the studies checked, unresolved V genes explain less than half of this, and the remainder is unexplained. Within this sample are about 90,000 clones, with roughly four fifths of them counted one time only. The ten largest clones capture 6.3% of the sample. The sequenced material came from peripheral blood. The receptor set was obtained from a man aged 60 to 69 with acute or convalescent COVID-19.

The CDR3 DNA reads TGTGCCAGCAGCCCGGGACAGGGGGGGTCACCCCTCCACTTT. Its translation: CASSPGQGGSPLHF. V is TRBV5-4 and J is TRBJ1-6; 11 bases map to TRBD1. The germline CDR1 and CDR2 sequences are SGHNT and YYREEE (reference sequence). V shed 4 bases, J shed 10 bases, and the junction held 4 bases outside the gene matches. This CDR3 is built from 14 residues.

The rearrangement joins TRBV3-1 (or the pseudogene TRBV3-2) to TRBJ2-7, with 10 bases fitting TRBD2. Germline CDR1 and CDR2: LGHDT and YNNKEL (reference sequence). V lost 4 bases to trimming and J lost 4 bases; unmatched junction nucleotides: 7. This CDR3 is 15 amino acids long. This chain's CDR3 is CASSPSSGGLYEQYF. The CDR3 region has the DNA TGTGCCAGCAGCCCATCTAGCGGGGGACTGTACGAGCAGTACTTC.

The chain joins TRBV6-5 to TRBJ1-1, with 8 bases matching TRBD1. The CDR3 spans 13 residues. Unmatched junction bases numbered 10, after V lost 7 bases and J lost 9 bases. Germline V lookup: CDR1 MNHEY, CDR2 SVGAGI. CDR3 region: CASTSDRERKAFF. CDR3 bases: TGTGCCAGCACCTCGGACAGGGAGAGGAAAGCTTTCTTT.

The J gene is TRBJ2-1, the V gene TRBV11-3; TRBD1 matches 7 bases. Trimming took 5 bases from V and 4 from J; bases not matched to a gene: 5. Per the germline V gene, CDR1 is SGHNT and CDR2 is YENEEA. The CDR3 is 14 residues long. In nucleotides, the CDR3 is TGTGCCAGCAGCCCTCGGGGACAGTACAATGAGCAGTTCTTC. Protein: CASSPRGQYNEQFF.

This chain connects TRBV6-2 or TRBV6-3 to TRBJ2-7; tentative D call: TRBD2 (6 bases). Trimming shortened V by 2 bases and J by 4 bases, and 9 bases separated the two germline ends. The CDR3 sequence is 13 residues long. The germline CDR1 and CDR2 sequences are MNHEY and SVGEGT. The CDR3 region has the DNA TGTGCCAGCAGTTACGATCGGGGGTACGAGCAGTACTTC. Its protein is CASSYDRGYEQYF.

The chain joins TRBV30 to TRBJ2-3, with a tentative D call TRBD2 (7 bases). The CDR3 extends over 12 amino acids. Trimming removed 8 bases at V and 3 bases at J, with 12 bases between. Per the germline V gene, CDR1 is GTSNPN and CDR2 is SVGIG (reference sequence). This chain's CDR3 is CARGRGTDTQYF. Here the CDR3 DNA reads TGTGCCCGGGGGCGGGGGACAGATACGCAGTATTTT.

V and J are TRBV6-5 and TRBJ1-2, with a possible D match to TRBD1 (5 bases). From germline, CDR1 is MNHEY and CDR2 SVGAGI. V dropped 1 base and J dropped 6 bases, with 12 bases sitting between them. The CDR3 spans 14 residues. The CDR3 loop reads CASSYYGGSDGYTF. For the CDR3, the DNA is TGTGCCAGCAGTTACTACGGGGGTTCGGATGGCTACACCTTC.

The chain links TRBV4-1 to TRBJ2-1; TRBD1 matches at 7 bases. The CDR3 is made up of 15 amino acids. V was clipped by 3 bases and J by 5 bases; unmatched bases: 7. CDR1 MGHRA and CDR2 YSYEKL come from the germline V gene. The CDR3 sequence: CASSQMGQKNNEQFF. In DNA, the CDR3 is TGCGCCAGCAGCCAGATGGGACAGAAAAACAATGAGCAGTTCTTC.

The chain uses TRBV30 and TRBJ2-6, with a weak D call TRBD2 (6 bases). The V gene lost 0 bases and the J gene lost 2 bases, with 14 bases spanning the gap. This CDR3 spans 17 amino acids. Germline V gene sequence: CDR1 GTSNPN, CDR2 SVGIG (reference sequence). The CDR3, as DNA: TGTGCCTGGAGTGTACTTGGGAGGAGTCCTGGGGCCAACGTCCTGACTTTC. It is translated as CAWSVLGRSPGANVLTF.

This rearrangement joins TRBV12-5 to TRBJ2-3, with 9 bases fitting TRBD2. Trimming removed 4 bases from V and 1 base from J; junction bases left unmatched: 6. The germline V gene has CDR1 LGHNT and CDR2 FRNRAP. This CDR3 contains 16 residues. The DNA for the CDR3 is TGTGCTAGTGGTTCCCACCAGCGGGGGGGCACAGATACGCAGTATTTT. Protein: CASGSHQRGGTDTQYF. Based on the CDR3 plus reference TRBV12-5 and TRBJ2-3, the full variable domain is DARVTQTPRHKVTEMGQEVTMRCQPILGHNTVFWYRQTMMQGLELLAYFRNRAPLDDSGMPKDRFSAEMPDATLATLKIQPSEPRDSAVYFCASGSHQRGGTDTQYFGPGTRLTVL.

The chain joins TRBV10-3 to TRBJ1-6; the D is unclear. Looked up from germline, CDR1 is ENHRY and CDR2 is SYGVKD. This CDR3 is built from 13 residues. V lost 7 bases to trimming and J lost 7 bases, with 11 bases between them. The CDR3 nucleotides read TGTGCCATCAATCAGCTACAGAATTCACCCCTCCACTTT. Protein sequence: CAINQLQNSPLHF.

The rearrangement uses TRBV10-3 and TRBJ1-2, with 7 bases aligning to TRBD1. CDR3 size: 13 residues. Germline V gene sequence: CDR1 ENHRY, CDR2 SYGVKD. Trimming cost V 3 bases and J 3 bases; bases outside gene matches: 1. The CDR3 DNA follows: TGTGCCATCAGTGACGACAGGGACTATGGCTACACCTTC. This codes for CAISDDRDYGYTF.

This chain uses TRBV24-1 with TRBJ1-5; 8 positions agree with TRBD1. Germline V CDR1 and CDR2: KGHDR, SFDVKD. This CDR3 region has 18 residues. V gave up 5 bases and J gave up 2 bases; unmatched junction bases: 13. The CDR3 protein is CATSGLGTGVGGNQPQHF. As DNA, the CDR3 is TGTGCCACCAGTGGCCTCGGGACAGGTGTGGGTGGCAATCAGCCCCAGCATTTT.